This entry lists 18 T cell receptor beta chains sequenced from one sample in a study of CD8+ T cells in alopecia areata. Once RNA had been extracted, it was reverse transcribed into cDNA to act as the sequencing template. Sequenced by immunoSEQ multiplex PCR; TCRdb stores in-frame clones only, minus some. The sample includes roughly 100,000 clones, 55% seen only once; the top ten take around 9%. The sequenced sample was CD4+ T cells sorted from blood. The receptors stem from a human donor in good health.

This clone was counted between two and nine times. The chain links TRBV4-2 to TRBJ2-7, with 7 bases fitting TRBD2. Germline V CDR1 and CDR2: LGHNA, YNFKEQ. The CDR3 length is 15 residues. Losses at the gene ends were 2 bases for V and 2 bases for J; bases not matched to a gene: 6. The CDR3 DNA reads TGTGCCAGCAGCCAACGATCCGGGAGGCCCTACGAGCAGTACTTC. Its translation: CASSQRSGRPYEQYF.

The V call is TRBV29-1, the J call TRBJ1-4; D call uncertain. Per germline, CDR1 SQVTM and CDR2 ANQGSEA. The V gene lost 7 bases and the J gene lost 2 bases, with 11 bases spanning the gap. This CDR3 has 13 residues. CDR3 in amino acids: CSGGGSTNEKLFF. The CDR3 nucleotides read TGCAGCGGAGGAGGATCGACTAATGAAAAACTGTTTTTT.

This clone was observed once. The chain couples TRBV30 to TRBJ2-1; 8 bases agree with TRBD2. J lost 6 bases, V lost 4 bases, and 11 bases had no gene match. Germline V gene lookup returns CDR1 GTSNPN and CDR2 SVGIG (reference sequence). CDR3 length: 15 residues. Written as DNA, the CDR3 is TGTGCCTGGAAGCGTCGGGGGGGGCCCGGCAATGAGCAGTTCTTC. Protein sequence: CAWKRRGGPGNEQFF.

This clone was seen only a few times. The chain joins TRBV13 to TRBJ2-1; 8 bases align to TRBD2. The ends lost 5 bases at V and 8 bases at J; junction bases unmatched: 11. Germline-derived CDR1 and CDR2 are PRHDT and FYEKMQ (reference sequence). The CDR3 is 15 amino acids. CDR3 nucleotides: TGTGCCAGCAGCCTCGGGGGGGCTGGTTTCTATGAGCAGTTCTTC. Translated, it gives CASSLGGAGFYEQFF.

CDR3 in amino acids: CATLNWGADTQYF. The CDR3 DNA reads as TGTGCCACCCTTAACTGGGGCGCAGATACGCAGTATTTT. The rearrangement uses TRBV18 and TRBJ2-3; possible D gene TRBD1, 5 bases. V gave up 10 bases and J gave up 4 bases, with 15 bases separating them. There are 13 residues in the CDR3. From germline, CDR1 is KGHSH and CDR2 LQKENI. Together with reference TRBV18 and TRBJ2-3, the CDR3 gives the full variable domain: NAGVMQNPRHLVRRRGQEARLRCSPMKGHSHVYWYRQLPEEGLKFMVYLQKENIIDESGMPKERFSAEFPKEGPSILRIQQVVRGDSAAYFCATLNWGADTQYFGPGTRLTVL.

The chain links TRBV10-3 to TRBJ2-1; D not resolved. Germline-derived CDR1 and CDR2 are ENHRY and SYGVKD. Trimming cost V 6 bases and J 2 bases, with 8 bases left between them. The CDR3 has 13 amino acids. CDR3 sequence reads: CAIRQPPYNEQFF. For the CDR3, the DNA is TGTGCCATCAGGCAGCCTCCCTACAATGAGCAGTTCTTC.

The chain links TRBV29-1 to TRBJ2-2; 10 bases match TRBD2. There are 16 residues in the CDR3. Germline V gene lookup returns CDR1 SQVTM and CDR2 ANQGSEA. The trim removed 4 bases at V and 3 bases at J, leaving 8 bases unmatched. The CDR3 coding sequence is TGCAGCGTTGTCACTAGCGGGGTTGACTACACCGGGGAGCTGTTTTTT. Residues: CSVVTSGVDYTGELFF.

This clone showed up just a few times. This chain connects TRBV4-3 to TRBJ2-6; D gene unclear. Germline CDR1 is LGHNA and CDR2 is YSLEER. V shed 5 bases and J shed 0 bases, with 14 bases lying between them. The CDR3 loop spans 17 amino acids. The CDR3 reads CASSTDWTGSGANVLTF. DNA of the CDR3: TGCGCCAGCAGCACAGACTGGACGGGCTCTGGGGCCAACGTCCTGACTTTC.

The CDR3 loop is CSVEKTGEGTEAFF. The CDR3 DNA reads as TGCAGCGTTGAAAAGACAGGGGAGGGCACTGAAGCTTTCTTT. This chain connects TRBV29-1 to TRBJ1-1, with 8 bases matching TRBD1. Germline CDR1 and CDR2: SQVTM and ANQGSEA. V trimming: 2 bases; J trimming: 4 bases; junction bases outside the gene matches: 6. This CDR3 is 14 amino acids long.

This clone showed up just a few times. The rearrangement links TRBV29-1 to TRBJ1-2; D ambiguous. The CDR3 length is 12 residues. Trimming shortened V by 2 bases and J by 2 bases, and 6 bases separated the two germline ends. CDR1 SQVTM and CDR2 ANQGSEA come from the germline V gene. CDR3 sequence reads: CSVEKANYGYTF. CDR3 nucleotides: TGCAGCGTTGAAAAGGCCAACTATGGCTACACCTTC.

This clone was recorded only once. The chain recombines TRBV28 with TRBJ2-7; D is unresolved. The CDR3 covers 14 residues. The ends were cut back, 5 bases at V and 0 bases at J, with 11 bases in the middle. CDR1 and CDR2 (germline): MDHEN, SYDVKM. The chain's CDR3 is CASSRRRSSYEQYF. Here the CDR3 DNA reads TGTGCCAGCAGTAGGCGACGGAGCTCCTACGAGCAGTACTTC.

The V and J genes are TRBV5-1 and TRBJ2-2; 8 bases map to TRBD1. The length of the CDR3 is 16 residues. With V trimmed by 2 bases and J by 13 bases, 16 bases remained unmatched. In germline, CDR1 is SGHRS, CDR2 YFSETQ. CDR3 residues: CASSFGNTGGGTWLFF. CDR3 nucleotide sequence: TGCGCCAGCAGCTTCGGAAACACAGGGGGAGGTACTTGGCTGTTTTTT.

The CDR3 sequence is CSSKTGVRDTEAFF. CDR3 nucleotides: TGCAGCTCAAAAACAGGGGTAAGGGACACTGAAGCTTTCTTT. The chain carries TRBV29-1 and TRBJ1-1, with 7 positions matching TRBD1. This CDR3 region has 14 residues. Germline-derived CDR1 and CDR2 are SQVTM and ANQGSEA. J was trimmed by 3 bases and V by 8 bases; bases with no gene match: 12.

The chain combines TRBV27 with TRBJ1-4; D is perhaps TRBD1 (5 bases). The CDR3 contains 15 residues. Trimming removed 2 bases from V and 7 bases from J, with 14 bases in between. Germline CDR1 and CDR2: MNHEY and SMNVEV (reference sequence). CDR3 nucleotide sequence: TGTGCCAGCAGTTTAATGCAGGGACCCGCTGAAAAACTGTTTTTT. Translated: CASSLMQGPAEKLFF.

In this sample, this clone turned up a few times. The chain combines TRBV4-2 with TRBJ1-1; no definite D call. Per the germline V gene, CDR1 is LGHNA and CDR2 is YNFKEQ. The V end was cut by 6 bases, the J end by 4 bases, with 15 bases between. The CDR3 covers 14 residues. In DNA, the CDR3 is TGTGCCAGCAGAGAGGGATGGGAGAGCACTGAAGCTTTCTTT. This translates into CASREGWESTEAFF.

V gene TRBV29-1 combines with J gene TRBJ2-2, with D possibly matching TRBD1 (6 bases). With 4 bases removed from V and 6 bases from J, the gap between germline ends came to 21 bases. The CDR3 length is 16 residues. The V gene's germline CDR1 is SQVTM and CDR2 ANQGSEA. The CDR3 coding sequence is TGCAGCGTTGCCGGGACACCCATCCAAGACTCCGGGGAGCTGTTTTTT. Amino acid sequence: CSVAGTPIQDSGELFF.

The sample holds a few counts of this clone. In DNA, the CDR3 is TGCAGCGTTGTATCACCCAAAGAGACCCAGTACTTC. Translation gives CSVVSPKETQYF. The chain carries TRBV29-1 and TRBJ2-5; D gene unclear. The germline CDR1 and CDR2 sequences are SQVTM and ANQGSEA. The CDR3 runs to 12 residues. Trimming pared 4 bases from V and 3 bases from J, leaving 9 bases between.

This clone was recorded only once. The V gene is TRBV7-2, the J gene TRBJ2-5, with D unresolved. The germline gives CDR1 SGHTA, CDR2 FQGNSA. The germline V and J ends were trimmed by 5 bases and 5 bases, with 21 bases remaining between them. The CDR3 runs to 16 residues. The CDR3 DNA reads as TGTGCCAGCAGCCCCCGAGTTGGTAGGGTGACGGAGACCCAGTACTTC. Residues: CASSPRVGRVTETQYF.